Sequencing of this T cell receptor (beta chain) was carried out in a study of spatial heterogeneity in lung cancer. Whole-study context: Sequence detection consistently recorded a greater number of beta-chain than alpha-chain sequences.

The CDR3 is 12 residues long. Germline V gene lookup returns CDR1 SGHDN and CDR2 FVKESK. Between the trimmed V and J ends, which lost 3 bases and 6 bases, there was a span of 8 bases. Each CDR3 protein gets one entry after TCRdb re-called the 5' RACE reads with MiXCR. Of some 44,000 distinct CDR3 sequences listed, roughly 15% are singletons. Described time point: sample taken at primary tumor resection. V and J are TRBV14 and TRBJ1-1; D remains ambiguous. The TCR comes from a male donor with early-stage non-small cell lung cancer. Here the sequenced sample was PBMCs, taken at surgery. This CDR3 is CASSQLTSEAFF. In DNA, the CDR3 is TGTGCCAGCAGCCAGTTAACTTCTGAAGCTTTCTTT.